What follows is one T cell receptor (beta chain) and its context. What it recognizes is unknown. Any history of autoimmune disease or systemic immunosuppression disqualified patients. The germline gives CDR1 MGHRA, CDR2 YSYEKL. The V end was cut by 0 bases, the J end by 3 bases, with 13 bases between. CDR3 length: 16 residues. This sample was taken from a study of OX40 agonist ivuxolimab in advanced cancers. Turning to the study itself: A mean age of roughly 66 years, range about 20 to 90, was recorded, and approximately 85% were male. Checkpoint inhibitors had been given previously to roughly 36% of patients.

The study's findings and limits: More expanded clones were seen, on average, in CD8+ T cells than in CD4+.

The table came from immunoSEQ multiplex PCR; TCRdb's copy has only in-frame clones and leaves some out. Among about 62,000 clones listed, 60% to 85% were seen once. This specimen was CD4+ or CD8+ T cells sorted from blood, taken in a trial of the OX40 agonist ivuxolimab. The TCR comes from an adult with an advanced solid tumor such as melanoma, head and neck, liver or kidney cancer. This sequence joins TRBV4-1 and TRBJ2-3, with D perhaps matching TRBD1 (6 bases). CDR3 nucleotide sequence: TGCGCCAGCAGCCAAGATGATAGGGGGTCGACAGATACGCAGTATTTT. This translates into CASSQDDRGSTDTQYF.